The 20 T cell receptor beta chains given below trace back to one sample, sequenced in a study of blood T cell repertoires in COVID-19. Measured with immunoSEQ multiplex PCR; TCRdb has only the in-frame clones, and not every one. The table shows around 210,000 clones, with 85% occurring only once. The sample taken for sequencing was peripheral blood. The source of these receptors is a man between 50 and 59 years old with COVID-19, enrolled during active disease.

V usage is TRBV3-1 (or the pseudogene TRBV3-2) and J usage is TRBJ2-5, with TRBD2 identical over 13 bases. V lost 3 bases and J lost 4; bases outside the gene matches: 8. CDR1 and CDR2 from the germline V gene are LGHDT and YNNKEL (reference sequence). The length of the CDR3 is 17 residues. Written as DNA, the CDR3 is TGTGCCAGCAGCCAGTCACGACTAGCGGGGGGCCGAGAGACCCAGTACTTC. Translating it yields CASSQSRLAGGRETQYF.

The table lists this clone with a few counts. This chain joins TRBV5-1 and TRBJ1-1; D perhaps matches TRBD1 (5 bases). This CDR3 has 14 amino acids. CDR1 is SGHRS and CDR2 is YFSETQ in the germline V gene. Trimming pared 4 bases from V and 4 bases from J, leaving 14 bases between. This CDR3 is CASSRTQTGTEAFF. The CDR3, as DNA: TGCGCCAGCAGCAGGACACAAACGGGCACTGAAGCTTTCTTT.

V is TRBV7-8 and J is TRBJ2-1; possibly TRBD2 for D (6 bases). This CDR3 has 13 residues. V shed 11 bases and J shed 6 bases, with 17 bases lying between them. The germline CDR1 and CDR2 sequences are SGHVS and FQNEAQ. CDR3 protein: CAAGKADLNEQFF. The CDR3 coding sequence is TGTGCCGCGGGGAAAGCGGACCTCAATGAGCAGTTCTTC.

This rearrangement joins TRBV20-1 to TRBJ2-1; the D is unclear. Germline lookup yields CDR1 DFQATT and CDR2 SNEGSKA (reference sequence). The CDR3 extends over 11 amino acids. Trimming left V 6 bases short and J 3 bases short, with 6 bases between. CDR3 amino acids: CSAADYNEQFF. CDR3 DNA sequence: TGCAGTGCCGCGGACTACAATGAGCAGTTCTTC.

The V gene is TRBV24-1, the J gene TRBJ2-7; D may be TRBD2 (6 bases). The CDR3 consists of 14 residues. Germline-derived CDR1 and CDR2 are KGHDR and SFDVKD. V shed 5 bases and J shed 2 bases, with 12 bases lying between them. CDR3 nucleotides: TGTGCCACCAGTGCGGGGGACTCAACCTACGAGCAGTACTTC. Its protein product is CATSAGDSTYEQYF.

This rearrangement joins TRBV6-6 to TRBJ1-3; D is possibly TRBD1 (5 bases). V shed 7 bases and J shed 8 bases, with 15 bases lying between them. The CDR3 totals 13 residues. Germline V gives CDR1 MNHNY, CDR2 SVGAGI (reference sequence). Written as DNA, the CDR3 is TGTGCCAGCAACCTGGGGACTGGCGACACCATATATTTT. Translated, it gives CASNLGTGDTIYF.

Only a few counts were recorded for this clone. V gene TRBV25-1 combines with J gene TRBJ1-2, with 8 bases identical to TRBD1. The CDR3 is 14 residues long. V trimming: 6 bases; J trimming: 8 bases; junction bases outside the gene matches: 11. CDR1 and CDR2 (germline): MGHDK, SYGVNS. The CDR3 nucleotides are TGTGCCAGCAGGTCGGACAGGGTCTTCTGGGGCTACACCTTC. It specifies CASRSDRVFWGYTF.

The chain employs TRBV6-6 and TRBJ2-5; 12 nucleotides match TRBD2. The V segment lost 5 bases and the J segment 7 bases; nucleotides outside the gene matches: 14. Germline V gene sequence: CDR1 MNHNY, CDR2 SVGAGI (reference sequence). This CDR3 is built from 17 residues. This CDR3 reads CASSPRLAGVIAGTQYF. The DNA for the CDR3 is TGTGCCAGCAGTCCCCGACTAGCGGGGGTCATCGCGGGGACCCAGTACTTC.

Comments on this clone: One end of the junction varies from germline; a read error may be responsible. The rearrangement joins TRBV28 to TRBJ1-1; D unclear. The germline gives CDR1 MDHEN, CDR2 SYDVKM. The CDR3 is made up of 13 amino acids. DNA for the CDR3: TGTGCCAGCAGTCTATGGACTGGAGCTGAAGCTTTCTTT. It translates to CASSLWTGAEAFF.

This clone was seen once. This chain joins TRBV5-1 and TRBJ2-1; 7 bases map to TRBD1. With 0 bases clipped from V and 0 bases from J, the junction kept 0 bases outside the gene matches. Germline assignment: CDR1 SGHRS and CDR2 YFSETQ. The CDR3 is made up of 15 amino acids. Written as DNA, the CDR3 is TGCGCCAGCAGCTTGGGGGACAGCTCCTACAATGAGCAGTTCTTC. This translates into CASSLGDSSYNEQFF.

J is TRBJ2-5 and V is TRBV2; TRBD2 aligns across 13 bases. In germline, CDR1 is SNHLY, CDR2 FYNNEI. The ends lost 5 bases at V and 5 bases at J; junction bases unmatched: 5. The CDR3 loop spans 15 amino acids. CDR3 DNA: TGTGCCAGCAGTAAGACTAGCGGGGGGCTGGAGACCCAGTACTTC. Its protein product is CASSKTSGGLETQYF. The entire variable domain, with the rest obtained from reference TRBV2 and TRBJ2-5, is as follows: EPEVTQTPSHQVTQMGQEVILRCVPISNHLYFYWYRQILGQKVEFLVSFYNNEISEKSEIFDDQFSVERPDGSNFTLKIRSTKLEDSAMYFCASSKTSGGLETQYFGPGTRLLVL.

The gene calls are TRBV19 and TRBJ2-5; D possibly corresponds to TRBD2 (5 bases). Germline V gene lookup returns CDR1 LNHDA and CDR2 SQIVND (reference sequence). CDR3 size: 13 residues. V dropped 3 bases and J dropped 5 bases, with 10 bases sitting between them. CDR3 sequence (DNA): TGTGCCAGTAGTATGGGAGCCGCGGAGACCCAGTACTTC. It specifies CASSMGAAETQYF.

The chain is built from TRBV6-2 or TRBV6-3 and TRBJ2-3, with 10 bases fitting TRBD2. CDR1 is MNHEY and CDR2 is SVGEGT in the germline V gene. The CDR3 loop spans 16 amino acids. The V gene end was trimmed by 5 bases and the J gene end by 8 bases; junction bases not matched to a gene: 13. The CDR3 bases are TGTGCCAGCAGTCGTATAGCGGGGGGTTCCAGTTTTACGCAGTATTTT. Translated, it gives CASSRIAGGSSFTQYF.

CDR3 in amino acids: CASSLIPDSNEKLFF. The CDR3 nucleotides are TGTGCCAGCAGCTTGATCCCGGACTCTAATGAAAAACTGTTTTTT. The J gene is TRBJ1-4, the V gene TRBV5-6; D not resolved. The CDR3 loop spans 15 amino acids. The V end was cut by 1 base, the J end by 3 bases, with 10 bases between. Germline CDR1 reads SGHDT; CDR2 reads YYEEEE.

The rearrangement uses TRBV19 and TRBJ2-1; possible D gene TRBD2, 6 bases. Trimming stripped 4 bases from V and 8 bases from J, with 18 bases between. From germline, CDR1 is LNHDA and CDR2 SQIVND (reference sequence). The CDR3 is made up of 15 amino acids. CDR3 amino acids: CASSKSRSGRHEQFF. DNA for the CDR3: TGTGCCAGTAGTAAGTCGAGGTCAGGGAGGCATGAGCAGTTCTTC.

The chain joins TRBV2 to TRBJ1-2; possibly TRBD1 for D (5 bases). Looked up from germline, CDR1 is SNHLY and CDR2 is FYNNEI. Trimming shortened V by 3 bases and J by 5 bases, and 10 bases separated the two germline ends. This CDR3 comprises 13 residues. CDR3 sequence reads: CASSEAGQYGYTF. The DNA of the CDR3 is TGTGCCAGCAGTGAGGCTGGACAATATGGCTACACCTTC.

The genes are TRBV27 and TRBJ2-2, with 7 nucleotides matching TRBD2. V was clipped by 1 base and J by 4 bases; unmatched bases: 3. Per the germline V gene, CDR1 is MNHEY and CDR2 is SMNVEV (reference sequence). This CDR3 region has 15 residues. CDR3 sequence: CASSLWGGFTGELFF. The CDR3 coding sequence is TGTGCCAGCAGTTTATGGGGGGGATTCACCGGGGAGCTGTTTTTT.

The rearrangement joins TRBV3-1 (or the pseudogene TRBV3-2) to TRBJ2-2; the D gene is possibly TRBD2 (6 bases). Germline CDR1 and CDR2: LGHDT and YNNKEL (reference sequence). This CDR3 is built from 16 residues. Trimming left V 2 bases short and J 1 base short, with 11 bases between. The CDR3 loop is CASSQSLAVNTGELFF. The CDR3, as DNA: TGTGCCAGCAGCCAAAGTTTAGCGGTGAACACCGGGGAGCTGTTTTTT.

This clone has just a few counts. This chain connects TRBV27 to TRBJ1-6; the match to TRBD1 covers 7 bases. V lost 6 bases, J lost 4 bases, and 9 bases stayed unmatched. CDR3 length: 16 amino acids. CDR1 and CDR2 from the germline V gene are MNHEY and SMNVEV (reference sequence). CDR3: CASRSRDSLYNSPLHF. The CDR3 nucleotides are TGTGCCAGCAGGAGCCGGGACAGCCTTTATAATTCACCCCTCCACTTT.

The chain has TRBV19 and TRBJ1-2; D gene ambiguous. The CDR3 totals 15 residues. CDR1 LNHDA and CDR2 SQIVND come from the germline V gene (reference sequence). Trimming took off 1 base at V and 4 bases at J, with 13 bases between the two ends. The CDR3 sequence is CASSIAAGVPYGYTF. The CDR3 DNA follows: TGTGCCAGTAGTATAGCGGCGGGCGTACCCTATGGCTACACCTTC.